These 17 T cell receptor beta chains share one sample of origin, sequenced in a study of shared clonotypes between healthy human individuals. Clones were read by immunoSEQ multiplex PCR, and TCRdb kept only the in-frame ones, dropping some. The table shows a few million clones, with 92% occurring only once. The specimen sequenced was naive CD4+ T cells from PBMCs. Subset denoted: CD45RA+ positively selected. Source of these receptors: a man aged 18-30 years in good health. Some clones in this sample may be carry-over from other donors' samples.

This chain uses TRBV28 with TRBJ1-5, with D unresolved. The V and J ends lost 5 bases and 3 bases respectively, with 14 bases between them. The CDR3 is 15 amino acids. CDR1 MDHEN and CDR2 SYDVKM come from the germline V gene. The CDR3 reads CASSPLGLNNQPQHF. CDR3 nucleotides: TGTGCCAGCAGTCCGCTCGGACTGAACAATCAGCCCCAGCATTTT.

V usage is TRBV6-5 and J usage is TRBJ2-7; perhaps TRBD2 as D (6 bases). Trimming left V 5 bases short and J 7 bases short, with 15 bases between. The CDR3 totals 13 residues. Germline CDR1 reads MNHEY; CDR2 reads SVGAGI. CDR3 DNA: TGTGCCAGCAGTGACGGGGGAATTGGGGAGCAGTACTTC. Protein sequence: CASSDGGIGEQYF.

Concerning this clone: The same CDR3 also results from other DNA sequences found in this sample. The chain has TRBV2 and TRBJ1-1; D remains unclear. V lost 3 bases and J 1 base, leaving 6 bases between the germline ends. The germline V gene has CDR1 SNHLY and CDR2 FYNNEI. This CDR3 contains 13 residues. DNA of the CDR3: TGTGCCAGCAGTGATGGGCGGAACACTGAAGCTTTCTTT. Residues: CASSDGRNTEAFF.

The rearrangement uses TRBV19 and TRBJ2-1; 10 bases map to TRBD2. The length of the CDR3 is 14 residues. Germline V lookup: CDR1 LNHDA, CDR2 SQIVND (reference sequence). J gave up 7 bases and V 5 bases, and 5 bases lay outside the gene matches. The CDR3 is CASSESGRENEQFF. The DNA of the CDR3 is TGTGCCAGTAGTGAAAGCGGGAGGGAAAATGAGCAGTTCTTC.

This rearrangement joins TRBV9 to TRBJ2-1; D is possibly TRBD1 (6 bases). Germline-derived CDR1 and CDR2 are SGDLS and YYNGEE. The CDR3 covers 15 residues. Trimming took 0 bases from V and 10 from J, leaving 17 bases between them. CDR3 in amino acids: CASSVVGVGAGEQFF. CDR3 coding DNA: TGTGCCAGCAGCGTAGTTGGAGTGGGGGCAGGGGAGCAGTTCTTC.

This clone was seen once. The gene calls are TRBV19 and TRBJ2-1, with D perhaps matching TRBD2 (6 bases). Germline values: CDR1 LNHDA, CDR2 SQIVND (reference sequence). V was cut by 5 bases and J by 4 bases, with 9 bases left in between. The CDR3 runs 13 residues. CDR3 nucleotides: TGTGCCAGTAGTCCGGGGGATTACAATGAGCAGTTCTTC. Protein product: CASSPGDYNEQFF.

This chain joins TRBV5-1 and TRBJ1-1; D is undetermined. Trimming shortened V by 1 base and J by 5 bases, and 15 bases separated the two germline ends. CDR3 length: 15 amino acids. Germline lookup yields CDR1 SGHRS and CDR2 YFSETQ. The CDR3: CASSLREGGKTEAFF. DNA for the CDR3: TGCGCCAGCAGCTTGAGGGAGGGAGGTAAAACTGAAGCTTTCTTT.

The chain combines TRBV7-9 with TRBJ1-1; no clear D gene. From germline, CDR1 is SEHNR and CDR2 FQNEAQ (reference sequence). The V and J ends lost 7 bases and 5 bases respectively, with 14 bases between them. The CDR3 contains 13 residues. The chain's CDR3 is CASNGAGQTEAFF. The CDR3 region has the DNA TGTGCCAGCAACGGTGCGGGTCAGACTGAAGCTTTCTTT.

V usage is TRBV18 and J usage is TRBJ2-7; possible D gene TRBD2, 6 bases. The CDR3 is 14 residues long. Trimming left V 0 bases short and J 5 bases short, with 11 bases between. Per germline, CDR1 KGHSH and CDR2 LQKENI. CDR3 amino acids: CASSPPAGQDEQYF. CDR3 coding DNA: TGTGCCAGCTCACCACCGGCGGGGCAGGACGAGCAGTACTTC.

The V gene is TRBV5-1, the J gene TRBJ2-1, with 9 bases matching TRBD1. Germline V gene lookup returns CDR1 SGHRS and CDR2 YFSETQ. V gave up 7 bases and J gave up 5 bases; unmatched junction bases: 7. CDR3 length: 14 amino acids. DNA for the CDR3: TGCGCCAGCGGGAGGGACAGGGAAAACAATGAGCAGTTCTTC. This codes for CASGRDRENNEQFF.

The rearrangement uses TRBV28 and TRBJ2-7; 10 bases are a match to TRBD2. The germline V gene has CDR1 MDHEN and CDR2 SYDVKM. CDR3 length: 13 amino acids. The V gene end was trimmed by 8 bases and the J gene end by 2 bases; junction bases not matched to a gene: 3. The CDR3 nucleotides are TGTGCCAGCCGGACTAGCGGAACCTACGAGCAGTACTTC. Translating gives CASRTSGTYEQYF.

J is TRBJ2-5 and V is TRBV14; D is perhaps TRBD1 (6 bases). CDR1 SGHDN and CDR2 FVKESK come from the germline V gene. The CDR3 covers 19 residues. V was clipped by 1 base and J by 1 base, with 22 bases between them. The CDR3 loop reads CASSQVRDIFRLGQETQYF. The CDR3 bases are TGTGCCAGCAGCCAAGTCCGGGACATTTTCAGACTTGGCCAAGAGACCCAGTACTTC. Full variable domain (remainder filled in from reference TRBV14 and TRBJ2-5): EAGVTQFPSHSVIEKGQTVTLRCDPISGHDNLYWYRRVMGKEIKFLLHFVKESKQDESGMPNNRFLAERTGGTYSTLKVQPAELEDSGVYFCASSQVRDIFRLGQETQYFGPGTRLLVL.

The V gene is TRBV10-3, the J gene TRBJ1-1, with D possibly matching TRBD1 (5 bases). V dropped 6 bases and J dropped 5 bases, with 16 bases sitting between them. This CDR3 is 14 amino acids long. Germline CDR1 is ENHRY and CDR2 is SYGVKD. CDR3 loop: CAIRDDREATEAFF. The CDR3 nucleotides read TGTGCCATCAGGGACGACAGAGAAGCTACTGAAGCTTTCTTT.

The chain combines TRBV5-1 with TRBJ1-2, with D hard to call. Between the trimmed V and J ends, which lost 1 base and 3 bases, there was a span of 10 bases. The CDR3 extends over 14 amino acids. Germline V gene sequence: CDR1 SGHRS, CDR2 YFSETQ. Here the CDR3 DNA reads TGCGCCAGCAGCTTGATACCGGGAGACTATGGCTACACCTTC. Translated, it gives CASSLIPGDYGYTF.

This clone was detected only once. The chain is built from TRBV30 and TRBJ2-3; D call uncertain. The CDR3 extends over 13 amino acids. Deletions cut 4 bases from V and 0 bases from J, with 8 bases between. Germline CDR1 reads GTSNPN; CDR2 reads SVGIG (reference sequence). CDR3 in amino acids: CAWIPSSTDTQYF. The DNA for the CDR3 is TGTGCCTGGATCCCTAGTAGCACAGATACGCAGTATTTT.

The V call is TRBV30, the J call TRBJ2-2, with 12 bases lining up with TRBD2. This CDR3 contains 15 residues. The V segment lost 1 base and the J segment 4 bases; nucleotides outside the gene matches: 1. Germline loops: CDR1 GTSNPN, CDR2 SVGIG (reference sequence). CDR3 sequence (DNA): TGTGCCTGGAGTGCGGGACTAGCGGGCACCGGGGAGCTGTTTTTT. It encodes CAWSAGLAGTGELFF.

This rearrangement joins TRBV7-9 to TRBJ2-7; 8 bases fit TRBD1. Germline CDR1 SEHNR, CDR2 FQNEAQ (reference sequence). The CDR3 extends over 15 amino acids. J was trimmed by 3 bases and V by 2 bases; bases with no gene match: 6. The CDR3 region is CASSLSRQGSYEQYF. The CDR3, as DNA: TGTGCCAGCAGCTTATCTAGACAGGGGAGCTACGAGCAGTACTTC.